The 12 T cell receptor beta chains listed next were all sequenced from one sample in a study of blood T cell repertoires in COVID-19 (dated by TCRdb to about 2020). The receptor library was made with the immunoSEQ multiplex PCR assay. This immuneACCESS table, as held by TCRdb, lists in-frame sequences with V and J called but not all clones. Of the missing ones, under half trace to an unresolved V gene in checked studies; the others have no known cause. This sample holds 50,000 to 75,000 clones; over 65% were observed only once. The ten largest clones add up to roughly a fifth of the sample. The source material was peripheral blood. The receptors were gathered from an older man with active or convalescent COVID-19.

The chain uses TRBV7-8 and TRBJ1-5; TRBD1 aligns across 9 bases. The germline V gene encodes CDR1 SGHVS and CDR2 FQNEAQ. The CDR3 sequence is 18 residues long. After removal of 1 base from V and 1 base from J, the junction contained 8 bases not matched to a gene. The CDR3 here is CASSLGLGQGKSNQPQHF. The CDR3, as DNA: TGTGCCAGCAGCTTAGGGCTCGGACAGGGGAAAAGCAATCAGCCCCAGCATTTT.

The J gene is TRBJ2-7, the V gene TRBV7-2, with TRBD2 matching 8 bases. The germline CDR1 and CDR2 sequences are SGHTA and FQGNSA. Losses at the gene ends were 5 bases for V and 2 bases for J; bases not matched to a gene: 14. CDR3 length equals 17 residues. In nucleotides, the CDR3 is TGTGCCAGCAGCCCTACACCAGGACTAGCCAAACCCTACGAGCAGTACTTC. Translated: CASSPTPGLAKPYEQYF.

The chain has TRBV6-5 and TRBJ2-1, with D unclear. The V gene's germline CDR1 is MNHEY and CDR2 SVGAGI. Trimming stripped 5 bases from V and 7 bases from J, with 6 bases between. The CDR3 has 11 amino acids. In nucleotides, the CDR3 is TGTGCCAGCAGTCTCTTTAATGAGCAGTTCTTC. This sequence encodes CASSLFNEQFF.

CDR3 in amino acids: CASRAPGQVSYNSPLHF. CDR3 coding DNA: TGTGCCAGCAGAGCACCGGGACAGGTCTCCTATAATTCACCCCTCCACTTT. This chain joins TRBV21-1 and TRBJ1-6; TRBD1, the table's D call, was not compared with the DNA. TRBV21-1 is flagged as a pseudogene. The CDR3 length is 17 residues.

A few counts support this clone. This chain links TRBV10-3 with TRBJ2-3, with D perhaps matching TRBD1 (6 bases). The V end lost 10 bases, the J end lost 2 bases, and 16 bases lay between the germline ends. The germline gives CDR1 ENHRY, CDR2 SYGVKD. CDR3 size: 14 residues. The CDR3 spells CASQGQFSTDTQYF. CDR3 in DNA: TGTGCCAGCCAAGGACAGTTCTCCACAGATACGCAGTATTTT.

DNA for the CDR3: TGTGCCAGCAGTTCGGCCGGGACAGGGACCTACGAGCAGTACTTC. Its translation: CASSSAGTGTYEQYF. This rearrangement joins TRBV6-5 to TRBJ2-7; 9 bases are shared with TRBD1. Germline CDR1 MNHEY, CDR2 SVGAGI. CDR3 length: 15 amino acids. Trimming took 4 bases from V and 2 from J; bases not matched to a gene: 6.

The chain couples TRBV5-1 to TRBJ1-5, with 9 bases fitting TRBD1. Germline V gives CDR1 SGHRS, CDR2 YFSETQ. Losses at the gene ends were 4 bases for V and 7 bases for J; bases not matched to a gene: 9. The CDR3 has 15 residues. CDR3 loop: CASSPTGGAIQPQHF. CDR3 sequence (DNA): TGCGCCAGCAGCCCCACAGGGGGCGCGATCCAGCCCCAGCATTTT.

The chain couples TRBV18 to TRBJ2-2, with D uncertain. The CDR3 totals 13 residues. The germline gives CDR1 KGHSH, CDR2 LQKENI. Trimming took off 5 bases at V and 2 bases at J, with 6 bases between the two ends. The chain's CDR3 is CASSETNTGELFF. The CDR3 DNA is TGTGCCAGCTCAGAGACAAACACCGGGGAGCTGTTTTTT.

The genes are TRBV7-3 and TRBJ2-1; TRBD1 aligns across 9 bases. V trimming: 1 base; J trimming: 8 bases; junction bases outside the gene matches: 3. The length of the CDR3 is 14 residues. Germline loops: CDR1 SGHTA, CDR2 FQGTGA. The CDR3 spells CASSLIQGADEQFF. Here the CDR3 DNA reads TGTGCCAGCAGCTTAATACAGGGGGCCGATGAGCAGTTCTTC.

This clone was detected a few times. This CDR3 is CASSSTWDRVQETQYF. CDR3 coding DNA: TGCGCCAGCAGCTCTACGTGGGACAGGGTCCAAGAGACCCAGTACTTC. The rearrangement uses TRBV5-1 and TRBJ2-5; 9 nucleotides agree with TRBD1. The germline gives CDR1 SGHRS, CDR2 YFSETQ. The CDR3 is made up of 16 amino acids. Trimming cost V 3 bases and J 1 base; bases outside gene matches: 7.

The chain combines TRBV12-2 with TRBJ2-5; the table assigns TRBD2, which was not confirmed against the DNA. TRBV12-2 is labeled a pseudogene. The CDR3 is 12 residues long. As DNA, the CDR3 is TGTGCAAGTCGCTCGGGAACGGGTTCGTGGTACTTC. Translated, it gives CASRSGTGSWYF.

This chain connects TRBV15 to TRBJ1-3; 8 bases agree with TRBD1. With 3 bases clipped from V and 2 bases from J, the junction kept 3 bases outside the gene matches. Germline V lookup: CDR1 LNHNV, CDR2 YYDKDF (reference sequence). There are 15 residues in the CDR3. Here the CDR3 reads CATSRQGAPGNTIYF. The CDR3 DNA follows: TGTGCCACCAGCAGGCAGGGGGCGCCTGGAAACACCATATATTTT.